These 19 T cell receptor beta chains were all obtained from the same sample, sequenced in a study of T cells in Graves' hyperthyroidism and ophthalmopathy. The CDR3 regions of TCR beta were amplified from RNA transcripts. First-round RT-PCR of the TCR CDR3 relied on the HTBI primer set. From the multiplex PCR reads, TCRdb called clonotypes with MiXCR, one entry per CDR3 protein. The top ten hold roughly a third of the sample, which has 300,000 to 450,000 distinct CDR3 sequences, roughly 15% seen once. Sample: blood. The origin of the receptors is a woman aged 30 to 39 with Graves' hyperthyroidism that later progressed to Graves' ophthalmopathy.

This clonotype came up many times. This chain connects TRBV6-1 to TRBJ2-1; 9 bases align to TRBD1. V trimming: 4 bases; J trimming: 5 bases; junction bases outside the gene matches: 12. There are 17 residues in the CDR3. CDR1 MNHNS and CDR2 SASEGT come from the germline V gene. The CDR3 DNA sequence: TGTGCCAGCAGTGGGGACAGGGACGTCCAGTTTGACAATGAGCAGTTCTTC. Encoded protein: CASSGDRDVQFDNEQFF.

This clonotype came up many times. The chain recombines TRBV18 with TRBJ2-3; 15 bases are shared with TRBD2. The CDR3 consists of 21 residues. Germline V gene data show CDR1 as KGHSH and CDR2 as LQKENI. With V trimmed by 0 bases and J by 0 bases, 10 bases remained unmatched. In nucleotides, the CDR3 is TGTGCCAGCTCACCACCGCCGGGACTAGCGGGGGGATCAACTAGCACAGATACGCAGTATTTT. Protein product: CASSPPPGLAGGSTSTDTQYF.

In this sample, this clonotype turned up a few times. This chain uses TRBV7-2 with TRBJ1-2; D is unclear. This CDR3 is 15 amino acids long. Germline lookup yields CDR1 SGHTA and CDR2 FQGNSA. V shed 5 bases and J shed 2 bases, with 15 bases lying between them. The CDR3 sequence: CASSPEVPQNYGYTF. DNA for the CDR3: TGTGCCAGCAGCCCCGAAGTCCCCCAAAACTATGGCTACACCTTC.

This clonotype was seen repeatedly, ten times or more. The gene calls are TRBV6-5 and TRBJ2-4; 7 bases are a match to TRBD2. Germline V gives CDR1 MNHEY, CDR2 SVGAGI. J lost 3 bases, V lost 2 bases, and 10 bases had no gene match. This CDR3 contains 17 residues. This CDR3 reads CASSYKGGPSGKNIQYF. The DNA for the CDR3 is TGTGCCAGCAGTTACAAGGGAGGGCCCTCAGGCAAAAACATTCAGTACTTC.

At least ten counts were recorded for this clonotype. This chain uses TRBV27 with TRBJ1-3; D call uncertain. V was pared by 2 bases and J by 6 bases, with 11 bases between. In germline, CDR1 is MNHEY, CDR2 SMNVEV (reference sequence). This CDR3 has 14 residues. The CDR3 DNA sequence: TGTGCCAGCAGTTTAGAACTTTCCGAAAACACCATATATTTT. Amino acids: CASSLELSENTIYF.

This clonotype has a handful of counts. This chain joins TRBV19 and TRBJ2-5, with 11 positions matching TRBD2. Germline V gene lookup returns CDR1 LNHDA and CDR2 SQIVND (reference sequence). Germline trimming cut 5 bases from V and 6 bases from J; bases unmatched to any gene: 8. CDR3 length: 15 amino acids. The CDR3 here is CASSPRTSGLKTQYF. The CDR3 DNA reads as TGTGCCAGTAGTCCACGGACTAGCGGGTTAAAGACCCAGTACTTC.

This clonotype occurred a few times. The chain carries TRBV14 and TRBJ2-5; 9 bases align to TRBD2. This CDR3 spans 17 amino acids. V lost 3 bases and J lost 3; bases outside the gene matches: 11. Germline CDR1 and CDR2: SGHDN and FVKESK. This chain's CDR3 is CASSHEIWAGGKETQYF. Here the CDR3 DNA reads TGTGCCAGCAGCCATGAAATTTGGGCGGGGGGGAAAGAGACCCAGTACTTC.

This clonotype was picked up many times. V is TRBV19 and J is TRBJ2-7; D might be TRBD1 (6 bases). Germline lookup yields CDR1 LNHDA and CDR2 SQIVND (reference sequence). V lost 3 bases and J lost 3, with 18 bases in between. The CDR3 runs 16 residues. In DNA form, the CDR3 reads TGTGCCAGTAGTATGAGACAGGAGTCACCTCACTACGAGCAGTACTTC. It yields the protein CASSMRQESPHYEQYF. The variable domain in full, completed from reference TRBV19 and TRBJ2-7, reads DGGITQSPKYLFRKEGQNVTLSCEQNLNHDAMYWYRQDPGQGLRLIYYSQIVNDFQKGDIAEGYSVSREKKESFPLTVTSAQKNPTAFYLCASSMRQESPHYEQYFGPGTRLTVT.

This clonotype has just a few counts. The gene calls are TRBV18 and TRBJ2-6; a weak D match, TRBD1 (6 bases). Germline CDR1 and CDR2: KGHSH and LQKENI. The CDR3 runs 17 residues. Trimming removed 3 bases from V and 4 bases from J, with 16 bases in between. Written as DNA, the CDR3 is TGTGCCAGCTCACCCCCCCAGGGGAATAACGGGGCCAACGTCCTGACTTTC. It codes for CASSPPQGNNGANVLTF.

There are a few counts of this clonotype. The V gene is TRBV2, the J gene TRBJ2-1; TRBD2 aligns across 11 bases. The ends lost 6 bases at V and 0 bases at J; junction bases unmatched: 10. The CDR3 is 18 residues long. Germline CDR1 reads SNHLY; CDR2 reads FYNNEI. CDR3 in amino acids: CASRGLADSSSSYNEQFF. The CDR3 coding sequence is TGTGCCAGCAGGGGACTAGCGGACTCCTCGAGCTCCTACAATGAGCAGTTCTTC.

The chain couples TRBV29-1 to TRBJ1-2; no firm D call. The V end was cut by 1 base, the J end by 2 bases, with 11 bases between. There are 14 residues in the CDR3. Germline V CDR1 and CDR2: SQVTM, ANQGSEA. The CDR3 nucleotides read TGCAGCGTTGAAGTTTGGCACGCCAACTATGGCTACACCTTC. Encoded protein: CSVEVWHANYGYTF. The variable domain in full, completed from reference TRBV29-1 and TRBJ1-2, reads SAVISQKPSRDICQRGTSLTIQCQVDSQVTMMFWYRQQPGQSLTLIATANQGSEATYESGFVIDKFPISRPNLTFSTLTVSNMSPEDSSIYLCSVEVWHANYGYTFGSGTRLTVV.

This clonotype has ten or more counts. This chain joins TRBV27 and TRBJ2-1, with 10 bases fitting TRBD2. The length of the CDR3 is 16 residues. J gave up 7 bases and V 5 bases, and 11 bases lay outside the gene matches. Germline V gene sequence: CDR1 MNHEY, CDR2 SMNVEV (reference sequence). CDR3 nucleotides: TGTGCCAGCAGTGCCTACCTAGCGGGAGCTGGAAATGAGCAGTTCTTC. Translation gives CASSAYLAGAGNEQFF.

The chain employs TRBV18 and TRBJ2-5; 8 nucleotides align to TRBD2. Trimming at V came to 3 bases and at J to 5 bases, leaving 5 bases not matched to a gene. The CDR3 spans 14 residues. CDR1 is KGHSH and CDR2 is LQKENI in the germline V gene. The CDR3 reads CASSPGTSWETQYF. CDR3 DNA sequence: TGTGCCAGCTCACCGGGGACTAGTTGGGAGACCCAGTACTTC.

With respect to this clonotype: The junction departs from the called germline gene at one end, perhaps through a read error. The gene calls are TRBV6-2 or TRBV6-3 and TRBJ2-2; the match to TRBD2 covers 11 bases. CDR3 length equals 17 residues. CDR1 and CDR2 (germline): MNHEY, SVGEGT. The CDR3 loop is CASSYFSGGAHTGELVF. CDR3 nucleotide sequence: TGTGCCAGCAGTTACTTTAGCGGGGGGGCTCACACCGGGGAGCTGGTTTTT.

This clonotype has ten or more counts. The chain uses TRBV7-8 and TRBJ2-7, with TRBD2 matching 8 bases. The CDR3 runs to 14 residues. Germline CDR1 SGHVS, CDR2 FQNEAQ. V was clipped by 5 bases and J by 3 bases; unmatched bases: 6. The CDR3 region has the DNA TGTGCCAGCAGCGACGGGACTAGTAACTACGAGCAGTACTTC. It is translated as CASSDGTSNYEQYF.

This clonotype was recorded at least ten times. The chain is built from TRBV7-2 and TRBJ1-5; D is ambiguous. The CDR3 has 15 amino acids. CDR1 and CDR2 from the germline V gene are SGHTA and FQGNSA. V gave up 5 bases and J gave up 5 bases, with 16 bases separating them. The CDR3 sequence: CASSPTHAGYQPQHF. In DNA form, the CDR3 reads TGTGCCAGCAGCCCAACCCATGCAGGTTATCAGCCCCAGCATTTT.

This clonotype was detected a few times. The chain combines TRBV19 with TRBJ2-1; D possibly corresponds to TRBD1 (6 bases). The V and J ends lost 5 bases and 2 bases respectively, with 19 bases between them. From germline, CDR1 is LNHDA and CDR2 SQIVND (reference sequence). The CDR3 sequence is 17 residues long. The CDR3 sequence: CASSPHSGTNTYNEQFF. The CDR3 bases are TGTGCCAGTAGTCCCCACTCCGGGACAAATACCTACAATGAGCAGTTCTTC. Complete variable domain (other parts from reference TRBV19 and TRBJ2-1): DGGITQSPKYLFRKEGQNVTLSCEQNLNHDAMYWYRQDPGQGLRLIYYSQIVNDFQKGDIAEGYSVSREKKESFPLTVTSAQKNPTAFYLCASSPHSGTNTYNEQFFGPGTRLTVL.

This chain uses TRBV5-6 with TRBJ1-2; D not resolved. This CDR3 has 14 amino acids. V lost 4 bases, J lost 7 bases, and 17 bases lay in between. Germline CDR1 is SGHDT and CDR2 is YYEEEE. This CDR3 reads CASSQSDPAGGYTF. The CDR3, as DNA: TGTGCCAGCAGCCAATCAGACCCGGCGGGTGGCTACACCTTC.

This chain joins TRBV19 and TRBJ1-2; tentatively, D is TRBD1 (5 bases). From germline, CDR1 is LNHDA and CDR2 SQIVND (reference sequence). Trimming stripped 5 bases from V and 8 bases from J, with 15 bases between. The CDR3 length is 13 residues. Written as DNA, the CDR3 is TGTGCCAGTAGTCCAGGGTACGGGGCCGGCTACACCTTC. It is translated as CASSPGYGAGYTF.